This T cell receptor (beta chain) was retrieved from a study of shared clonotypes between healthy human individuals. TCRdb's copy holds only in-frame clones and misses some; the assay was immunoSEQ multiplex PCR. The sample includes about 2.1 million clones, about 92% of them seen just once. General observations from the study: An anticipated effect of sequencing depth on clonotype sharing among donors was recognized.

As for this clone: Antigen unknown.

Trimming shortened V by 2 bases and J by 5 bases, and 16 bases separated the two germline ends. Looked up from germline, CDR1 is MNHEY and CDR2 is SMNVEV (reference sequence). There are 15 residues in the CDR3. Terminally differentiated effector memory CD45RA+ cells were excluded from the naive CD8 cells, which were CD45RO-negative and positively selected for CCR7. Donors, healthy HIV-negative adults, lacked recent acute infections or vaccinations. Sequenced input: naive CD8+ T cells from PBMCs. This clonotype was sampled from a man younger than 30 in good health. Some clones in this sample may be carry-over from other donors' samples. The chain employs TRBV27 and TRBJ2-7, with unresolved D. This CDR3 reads CASSLASGSFDEQYF. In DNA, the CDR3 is TGTGCCAGCAGTTTAGCCTCGGGTAGCTTCGACGAGCAGTACTTC.